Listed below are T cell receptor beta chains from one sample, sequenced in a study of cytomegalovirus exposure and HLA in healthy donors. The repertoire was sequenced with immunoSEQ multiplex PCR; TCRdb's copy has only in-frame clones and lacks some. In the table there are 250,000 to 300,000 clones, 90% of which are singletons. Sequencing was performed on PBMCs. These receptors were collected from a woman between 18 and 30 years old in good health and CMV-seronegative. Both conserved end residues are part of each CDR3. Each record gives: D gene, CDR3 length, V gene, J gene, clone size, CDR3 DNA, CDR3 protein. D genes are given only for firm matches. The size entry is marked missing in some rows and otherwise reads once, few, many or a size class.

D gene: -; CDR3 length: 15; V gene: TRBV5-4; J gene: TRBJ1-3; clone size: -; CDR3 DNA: TGTGCCAGCAGCTTGGACACCCGCTCTGGAAACACCATATATTTT; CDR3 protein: CASSLDTRSGNTIYF
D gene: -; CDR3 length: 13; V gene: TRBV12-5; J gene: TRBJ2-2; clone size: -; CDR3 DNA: TGTGCTAGTGGTAAAGAGGAGATCGGGGAGCTGTTTTTT; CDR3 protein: CASGKEEIGELFF
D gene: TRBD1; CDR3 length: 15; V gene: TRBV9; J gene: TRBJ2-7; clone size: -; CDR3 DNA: TGTGCCAGCAGCGTTGCGACAGGGGCCTCCTACGAGCAGTACTTC; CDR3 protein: CASSVATGASYEQYF
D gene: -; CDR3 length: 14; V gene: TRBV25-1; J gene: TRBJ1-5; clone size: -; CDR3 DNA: TGTGCCAGCAGCCCAGCGGGAGACAATCAGCCCCAGCATTTT; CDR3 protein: CASSPAGDNQPQHF
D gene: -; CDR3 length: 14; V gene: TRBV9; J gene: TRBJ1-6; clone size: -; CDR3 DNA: TGTGCCAGCAGCGTAGAGGAGGTTCTTTCACCCCTCCACTTT; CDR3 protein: CASSVEEVLSPLHF
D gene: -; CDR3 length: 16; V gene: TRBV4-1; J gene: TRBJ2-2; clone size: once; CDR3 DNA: TGCGCCAGCAGCCTAGCAGGAGCTGGCGGGATCGGGGAGCTGTTTTTT; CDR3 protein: CASSLAGAGGIGELFF
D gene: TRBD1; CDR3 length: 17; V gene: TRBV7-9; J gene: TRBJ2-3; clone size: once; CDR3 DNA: TGTGCCAGCAGCCGCCGGGGACAGGGGATCGGAGCAGATACGCAGTATTTT; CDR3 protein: CASSRRGQGIGADTQYF
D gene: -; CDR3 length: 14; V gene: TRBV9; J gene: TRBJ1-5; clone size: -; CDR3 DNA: TGTGCCAGCAGCGTAGGTTGGGGGGATCAGCCCCAGCATTTT; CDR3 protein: CASSVGWGDQPQHF
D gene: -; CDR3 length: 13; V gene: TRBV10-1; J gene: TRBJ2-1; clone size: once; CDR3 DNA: TGCGCCAGCAGTGGGGCAGCCTGCGATGAGCAGTTCTTC; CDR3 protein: CASSGAACDEQFF
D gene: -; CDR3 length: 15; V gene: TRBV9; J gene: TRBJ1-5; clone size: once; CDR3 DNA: TGTGCCAGCAGCCCGGGTTCGGTTAGCAATCAGCCCCAGCATTTT; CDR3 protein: CASSPGSVSNQPQHF
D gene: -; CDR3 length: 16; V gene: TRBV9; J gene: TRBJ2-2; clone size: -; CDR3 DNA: TGTGCCAGCAGCGTAGGGGCAGGCTCGAACACCGGGGAGCTGTTTTTT; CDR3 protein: CASSVGAGSNTGELFF
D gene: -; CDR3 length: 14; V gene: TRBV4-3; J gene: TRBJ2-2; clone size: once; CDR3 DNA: TGCGCCAGCAGCGTGACTAGGAACACCGGGGAGCTGTTTTTT; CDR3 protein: CASSVTRNTGELFF
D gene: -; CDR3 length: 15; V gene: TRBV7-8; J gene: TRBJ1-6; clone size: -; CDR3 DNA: TGTGCCAGCAGCTCAGACAAGACATATAATTCACCCCTCCACTTT; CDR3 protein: CASSSDKTYNSPLHF
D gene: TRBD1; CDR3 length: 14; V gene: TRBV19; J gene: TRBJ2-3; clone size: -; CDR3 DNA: TGTGCCAGTAGCCAGGGGGCGCACACAGATACGCAGTATTTT; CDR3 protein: CASSQGAHTDTQYF
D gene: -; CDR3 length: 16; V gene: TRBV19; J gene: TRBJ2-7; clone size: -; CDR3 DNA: TGTGCCAGTAGTATTAACAGGGACACAAGCTCCTACGAGCAGTACTTC; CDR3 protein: CASSINRDTSSYEQYF
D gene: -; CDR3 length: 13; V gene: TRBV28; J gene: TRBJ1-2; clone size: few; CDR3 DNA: TGTGCCAGCAGTGCGGACGGACTCTATGGCTACACCTTC; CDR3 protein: CASSADGLYGYTF
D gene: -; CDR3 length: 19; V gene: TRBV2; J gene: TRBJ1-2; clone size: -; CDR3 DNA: TGTGCCAGCAACGGTCTCGGGTTGGACAGCGGAAGGACCCTTTATGGCTACACCTTC; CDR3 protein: CASNGLGLDSGRTLYGYTF
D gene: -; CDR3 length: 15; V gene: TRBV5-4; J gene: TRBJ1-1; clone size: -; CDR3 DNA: TGTGCCAGCAGGCGAGGAGGACGGTCGAACACTGAAGCTTTCTTT; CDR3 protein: CASRRGGRSNTEAFF
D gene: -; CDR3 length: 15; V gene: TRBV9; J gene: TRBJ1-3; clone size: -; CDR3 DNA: TGTGCCAGCAGCGCCGCAGGGGCGCAGGGAAACACCATATATTTT; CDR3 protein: CASSAAGAQGNTIYF
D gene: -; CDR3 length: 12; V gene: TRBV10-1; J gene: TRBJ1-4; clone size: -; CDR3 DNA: TGCGCCAGCAGTGAGCGGGGAGAAAAACTGTTTTTT; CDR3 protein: CASSERGEKLFF